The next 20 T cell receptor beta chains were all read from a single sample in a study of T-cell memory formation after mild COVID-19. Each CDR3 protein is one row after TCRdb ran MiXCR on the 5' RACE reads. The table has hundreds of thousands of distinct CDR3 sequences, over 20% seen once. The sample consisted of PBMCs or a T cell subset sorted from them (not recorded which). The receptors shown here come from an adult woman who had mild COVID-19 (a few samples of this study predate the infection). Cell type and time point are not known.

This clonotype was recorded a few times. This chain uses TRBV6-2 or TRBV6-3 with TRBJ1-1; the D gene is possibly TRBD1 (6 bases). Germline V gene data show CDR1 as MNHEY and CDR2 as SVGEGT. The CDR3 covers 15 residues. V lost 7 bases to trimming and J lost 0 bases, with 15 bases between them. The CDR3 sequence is CASTGARGLNTEAFF. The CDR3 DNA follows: TGTGCCAGCACCGGGGCCAGGGGCTTGAACACTGAAGCTTTCTTT.

The CDR3 here is CASRRDQGTDTQYF. As DNA, the CDR3 is TGTGCCAGCAGACGGGACCAGGGAACAGATACGCAGTATTTT. The chain employs TRBV6-5 and TRBJ2-3, with D perhaps being TRBD1 or TRBD2 (5 bases each). The V end lost 6 bases, the J end lost 3 bases, and 13 bases lay between the germline ends. CDR1 is MNHEY and CDR2 is SVGAGI in the germline V gene. The CDR3 extends over 14 amino acids.

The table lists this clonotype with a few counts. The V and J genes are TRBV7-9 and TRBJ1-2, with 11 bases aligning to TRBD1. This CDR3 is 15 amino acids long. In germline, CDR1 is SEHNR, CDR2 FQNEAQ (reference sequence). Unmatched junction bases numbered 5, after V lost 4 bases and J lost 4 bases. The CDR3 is CASSSDRGPSYGYTF. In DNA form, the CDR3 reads TGTGCCAGCAGCTCGGACAGGGGGCCTAGCTATGGCTACACCTTC.

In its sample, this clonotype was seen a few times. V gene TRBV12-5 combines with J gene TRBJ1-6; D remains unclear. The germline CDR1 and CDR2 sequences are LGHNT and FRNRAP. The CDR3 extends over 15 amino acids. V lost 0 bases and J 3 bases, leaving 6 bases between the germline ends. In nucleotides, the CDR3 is TGTGCTAGTGGTTTGGTACCCAGCTATAATTCACCCCTCCACTTT. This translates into CASGLVPSYNSPLHF.

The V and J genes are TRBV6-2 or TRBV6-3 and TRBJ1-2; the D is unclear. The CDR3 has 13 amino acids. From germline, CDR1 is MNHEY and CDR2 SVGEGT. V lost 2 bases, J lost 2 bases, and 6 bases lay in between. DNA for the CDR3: TGTGCCAGCAGTTACGGGCAGAACTATGGCTACACCTTC. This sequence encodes CASSYGQNYGYTF.

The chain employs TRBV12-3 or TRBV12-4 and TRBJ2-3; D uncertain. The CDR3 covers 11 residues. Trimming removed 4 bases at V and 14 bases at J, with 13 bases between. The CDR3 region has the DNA TGTGCCAGCAGTTCTCCGGGCCCCCCGTATTTT. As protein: CASSSPGPPYF.

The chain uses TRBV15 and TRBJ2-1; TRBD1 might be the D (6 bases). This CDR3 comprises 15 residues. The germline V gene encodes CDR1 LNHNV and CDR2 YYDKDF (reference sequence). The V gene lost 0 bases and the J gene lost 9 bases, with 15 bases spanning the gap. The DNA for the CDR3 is TGTGCCACCAGCAGAGAGTGGGGACAACGGAGTGAGCAGTTCTTC. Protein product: CATSREWGQRSEQFF.

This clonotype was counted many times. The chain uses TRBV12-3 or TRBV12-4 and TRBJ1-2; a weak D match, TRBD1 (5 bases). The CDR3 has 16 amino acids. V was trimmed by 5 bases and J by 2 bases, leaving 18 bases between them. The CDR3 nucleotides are TGTGCCAGCAGTCGTTTTGACAGCATGAGAAACTATGGCTACACCTTC. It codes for CASSRFDSMRNYGYTF.

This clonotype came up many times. CDR3 region: CASRPYPGNTIYF. The CDR3, as DNA: TGTGCCAGCAGACCCTATCCTGGAAACACCATATATTTT. The genes are TRBV7-2 and TRBJ1-3; D is uncertain. Trimming pared 6 bases from V and 2 bases from J, leaving 8 bases between. The CDR3 contains 13 residues. The V gene's germline CDR1 is SGHTA and CDR2 FQGNSA.

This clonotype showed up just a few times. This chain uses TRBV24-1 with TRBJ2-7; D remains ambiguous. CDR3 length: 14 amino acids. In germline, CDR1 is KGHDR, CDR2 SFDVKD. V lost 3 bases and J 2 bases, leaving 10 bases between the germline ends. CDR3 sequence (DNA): TGTGCCACCAGTGATGGCCGTTTTCCCTACGAGCAGTACTTC. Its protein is CATSDGRFPYEQYF.

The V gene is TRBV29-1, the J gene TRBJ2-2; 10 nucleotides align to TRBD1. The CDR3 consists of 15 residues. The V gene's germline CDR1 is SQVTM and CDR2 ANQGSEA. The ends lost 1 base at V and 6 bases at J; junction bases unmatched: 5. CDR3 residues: CSVEVTGTGAGELFF. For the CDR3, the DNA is TGCAGCGTTGAAGTTACCGGGACAGGGGCCGGGGAGCTGTTTTTT.

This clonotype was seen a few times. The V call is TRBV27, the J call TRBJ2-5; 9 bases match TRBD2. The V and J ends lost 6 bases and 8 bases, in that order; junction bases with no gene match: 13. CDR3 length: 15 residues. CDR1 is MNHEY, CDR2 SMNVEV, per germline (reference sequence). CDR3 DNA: TGTGCCAGCAGCAATCCTCCGGGACTAGCCCTTACCCAGTACTTC. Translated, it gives CASSNPPGLALTQYF.

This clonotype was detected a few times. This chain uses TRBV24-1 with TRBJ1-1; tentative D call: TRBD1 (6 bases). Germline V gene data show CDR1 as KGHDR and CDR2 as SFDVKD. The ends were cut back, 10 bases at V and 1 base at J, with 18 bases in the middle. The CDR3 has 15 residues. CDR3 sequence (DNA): TGTGCCACGAGGGGCAGGGGCACGCGGAACACTGAAGCTTTCTTT. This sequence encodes CATRGRGTRNTEAFF.

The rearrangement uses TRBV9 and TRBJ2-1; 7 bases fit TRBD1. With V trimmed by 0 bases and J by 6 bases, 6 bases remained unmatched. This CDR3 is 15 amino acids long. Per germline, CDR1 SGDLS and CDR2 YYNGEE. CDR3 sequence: CASSVETGSGNEQFF. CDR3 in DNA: TGTGCCAGCAGCGTAGAGACAGGGTCAGGCAATGAGCAGTTCTTC.

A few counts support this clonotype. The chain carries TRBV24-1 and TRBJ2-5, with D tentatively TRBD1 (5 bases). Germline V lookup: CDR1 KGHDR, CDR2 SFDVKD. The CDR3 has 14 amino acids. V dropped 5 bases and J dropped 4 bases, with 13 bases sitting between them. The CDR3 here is CATSASQVGETQYF. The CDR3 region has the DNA TGTGCCACCAGTGCTTCACAGGTGGGAGAGACCCAGTACTTC.

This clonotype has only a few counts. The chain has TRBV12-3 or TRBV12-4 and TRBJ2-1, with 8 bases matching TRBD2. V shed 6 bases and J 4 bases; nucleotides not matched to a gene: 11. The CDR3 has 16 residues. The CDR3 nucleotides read TGTGCCAGCAGCCCCCCAGATAGCGGGGATTACAATGAGCAGTTCTTC. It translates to CASSPPDSGDYNEQFF.

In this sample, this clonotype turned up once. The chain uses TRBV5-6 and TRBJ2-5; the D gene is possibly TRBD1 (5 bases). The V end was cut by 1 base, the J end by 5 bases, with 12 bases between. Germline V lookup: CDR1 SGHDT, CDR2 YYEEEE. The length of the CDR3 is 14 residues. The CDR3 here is CASSLPGLHETQYF. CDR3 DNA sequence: TGTGCCAGCAGCTTGCCAGGGTTACATGAGACCCAGTACTTC.

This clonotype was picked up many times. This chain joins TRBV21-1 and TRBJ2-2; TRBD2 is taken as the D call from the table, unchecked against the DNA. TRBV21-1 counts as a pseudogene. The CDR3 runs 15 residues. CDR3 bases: TGTGCCAGCAGCGGGAGGATCCGGAACACCGGGGAGCTGTTTTTT. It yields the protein CASSGRIRNTGELFF.

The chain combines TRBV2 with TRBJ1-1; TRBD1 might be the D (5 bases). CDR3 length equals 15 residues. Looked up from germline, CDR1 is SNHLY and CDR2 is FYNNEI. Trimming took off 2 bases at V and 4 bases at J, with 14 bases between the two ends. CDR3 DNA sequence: TGTGCCAGCAGTGAAAGAGGGCAGGGCGGCACTGAAGCTTTCTTT. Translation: CASSERGQGGTEAFF.

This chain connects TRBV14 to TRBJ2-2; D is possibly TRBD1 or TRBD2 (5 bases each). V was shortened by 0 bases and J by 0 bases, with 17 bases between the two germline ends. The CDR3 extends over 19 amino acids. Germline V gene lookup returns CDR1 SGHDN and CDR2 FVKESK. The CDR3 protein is CASSQEDGAEMTNTGELFF. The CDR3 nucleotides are TGTGCCAGCAGCCAAGAAGACGGGGCAGAAATGACGAACACCGGGGAGCTGTTTTTT.